These 14 T cell receptor beta chains came from one sample sequenced in a study of cytomegalovirus exposure and HLA in healthy donors. A multiplex PCR was run with 60 Vbeta primers and 13 Jbeta primers. Generated by immunoSEQ multiplex PCR, the TCRdb table keeps only in-frame clones and is missing some. This sample's table has about 200,000 clones. Material for sequencing was PBMCs. These TCRs come from a man younger than 45 in good health and CMV-seronegative.

V and J are TRBV4-2 and TRBJ2-1, with 8 positions matching TRBD2. Germline CDR1 is LGHNA and CDR2 is YNFKEQ. Trimming at V came to 2 bases and at J to 10 bases, leaving 10 bases not matched to a gene. The CDR3 contains 15 residues. The CDR3 spells CASSQISGGLREQFF. The CDR3 region has the DNA TGTGCCAGCAGCCAAATCAGCGGGGGCCTTAGGGAGCAGTTCTTC.

The J gene is TRBJ2-3, the V gene TRBV4-3; 8 nucleotides agree with TRBD2. This CDR3 region has 16 residues. Trimming at V came to 1 base and at J to 6 bases, leaving 9 bases not matched to a gene. Germline lookup yields CDR1 LGHNA and CDR2 YSLEER. Here the CDR3 reads CASSQVTGLVPDTQYF. The CDR3 DNA reads TGCGCCAGCAGCCAAGTAACGGGACTAGTACCGGATACGCAGTATTTT.

CDR3 loop: CAWSQLGSNQPQHF. The CDR3 bases are TGTGCCTGGAGTCAATTGGGCAGCAATCAGCCCCAGCATTTT. This rearrangement joins TRBV30 to TRBJ1-5; no definite D call. This CDR3 is 14 amino acids long. V was clipped by 2 bases and J by 1 base, with 9 bases between them. Germline CDR1 is GTSNPN and CDR2 is SVGIG (reference sequence).

The gene calls are TRBV10-3 and TRBJ2-5, with 8 nucleotides matching TRBD2. V was clipped by 0 bases and J by 4 bases; unmatched bases: 10. The CDR3 is 17 residues long. Germline assignment: CDR1 ENHRY and CDR2 SYGVKD. The CDR3 nucleotides read TGTGCCATCAGTGAGTCGCTCCGGGGGGGGGCCGGAGAGACCCAGTACTTC. Translated: CAISESLRGGAGETQYF.

This CDR3 reads CASSASTGDNEQFF. The CDR3 DNA reads as TGTGCCAGCAGTGCTTCGACAGGAGACAATGAGCAGTTCTTC. The V and J genes are TRBV2 and TRBJ2-1; a weak D match, TRBD1 (6 bases). The CDR3 has 14 amino acids. V gave up 4 bases and J gave up 5 bases, with 12 bases separating them. Per the germline V gene, CDR1 is SNHLY and CDR2 is FYNNEI.

The V and J genes are TRBV5-1 and TRBJ2-3; 8 bases are a match to TRBD2. V was pared by 4 bases and J by 0 bases, with 7 bases of the junction left unmatched. The CDR3 is made up of 16 amino acids. CDR1 and CDR2 (germline): SGHRS, YFSETQ. Here the CDR3 DNA reads TGCGCCAGCAGCCGCCAGCGGGAGCTCAGCACAGATACGCAGTATTTT. It translates to CASSRQRELSTDTQYF.

This rearrangement joins TRBV12-5 to TRBJ1-1; TRBD1 aligns across 8 bases. Germline V gene data show CDR1 as LGHNT and CDR2 as FRNRAP. This CDR3 has 14 amino acids. V shed 8 bases and J 3 bases; nucleotides not matched to a gene: 8. The CDR3 loop reads CASHLRGRDTEAFF. In DNA form, the CDR3 reads TGTGCTAGTCATCTCAGGGGGCGCGACACTGAAGCTTTCTTT.

This chain links TRBV5-6 with TRBJ1-2; TRBD1 matches 8 bases. The CDR3 runs 16 residues. With V trimmed by 0 bases and J by 3 bases, 7 bases remained unmatched. The germline V gene encodes CDR1 SGHDT and CDR2 YYEEEE. CDR3 region: CASSLALAGGHYGYTF. CDR3 sequence (DNA): TGTGCCAGCAGCTTGGCGTTGGCAGGGGGCCACTATGGCTACACCTTC.

The chain has TRBV11-3 and TRBJ2-5; TRBD1 might be the D (6 bases). The CDR3 runs to 14 residues. Germline values: CDR1 SGHNT, CDR2 YENEEA. The germline V and J ends were trimmed by 0 bases and 2 bases, with 7 bases remaining between them. CDR3 DNA: TGTGCCAGCAGCTTAGACGGACAGCAAGAGACCCAGTACTTC. It specifies CASSLDGQQETQYF.

The chain recombines TRBV5-4 with TRBJ2-7; 11 bases agree with TRBD1. This CDR3 spans 15 amino acids. V was clipped by 4 bases and J by 2 bases; unmatched bases: 5. The V gene's germline CDR1 is SGHNT and CDR2 YYREEE (reference sequence). The CDR3 is CASSEPGQGAYEQYF. In DNA, the CDR3 is TGTGCCAGCAGCGAACCGGGACAGGGGGCCTACGAGCAGTACTTC.

The gene calls are TRBV23-1 and TRBJ2-7, with D perhaps TRBD2 (5 bases). TRBV23-1 is an open reading frame, and its role is uncertain. V was clipped by 2 bases and J by 2 bases, with 13 bases between them. The CDR3 totals 15 residues. CDR3 coding DNA: TGCGCCAGCAGTCAAGGGCGCCTAGCCGCCTACGAGCAGTACTTC. Encoded protein: CASSQGRLAAYEQYF.

The chain joins TRBV19 to TRBJ1-1, with a tentative D call TRBD1 (5 bases). V lost 7 bases and J lost 1, with 13 bases in between. CDR1 is LNHDA, CDR2 SQIVND, per germline (reference sequence). This CDR3 contains 14 residues. CDR3: CASTPHGGNTEAFF. The DNA for the CDR3 is TGTGCCAGTACCCCCCACGGGGGGAACACTGAAGCTTTCTTT.

This chain links TRBV4-1 with TRBJ2-7, with 8 positions matching TRBD2. The germline V gene encodes CDR1 MGHRA and CDR2 YSYEKL. The length of the CDR3 is 16 residues. With 1 base clipped from V and 6 bases from J, the junction kept 11 bases outside the gene matches. The CDR3 DNA follows: TGCGCCAGCAGCCAAGCGTCGGGAGGGCCGGATTTCGAGCAGTACTTC. Its translation: CASSQASGGPDFEQYF.

Here the CDR3 reads CASGKNGDSKNYGYTF. The CDR3 nucleotides read TGTGCCAGTGGAAAAAACGGGGACAGCAAGAACTATGGCTACACCTTC. The chain uses TRBV7-7 and TRBJ1-2; 7 bases are a match to TRBD1. The CDR3 sequence is 16 residues long. Germline V gene data show CDR1 as SSHAT and CDR2 as FNYEAQ (reference sequence). With V trimmed by 9 bases and J by 2 bases, 15 bases remained unmatched.